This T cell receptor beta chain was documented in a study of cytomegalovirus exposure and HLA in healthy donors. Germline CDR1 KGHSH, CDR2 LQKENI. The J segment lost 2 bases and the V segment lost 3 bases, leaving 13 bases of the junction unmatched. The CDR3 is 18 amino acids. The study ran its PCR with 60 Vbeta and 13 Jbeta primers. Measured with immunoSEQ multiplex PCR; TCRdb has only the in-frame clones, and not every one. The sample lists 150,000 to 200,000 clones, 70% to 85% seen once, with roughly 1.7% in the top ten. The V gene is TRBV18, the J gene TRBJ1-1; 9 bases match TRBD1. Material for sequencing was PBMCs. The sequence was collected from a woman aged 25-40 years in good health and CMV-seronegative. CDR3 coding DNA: TGTGCCAGCTCACCCCAAAGGACAGGGGTCGGGGGCAACACTGAAGCTTTCTTT. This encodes CASSPQRTGVGGNTEAFF.